This TCR beta chain is drawn from a study of control samples from healthy donors and cancer patients. Method: immunoSEQ multiplex PCR; TCRdb's copy keeps in-frame clones and lacks some. This table has fewer than 95,000 clones, around four fifths appearing once. This CDR3 region has 17 residues. The V gene's germline CDR1 is LNHNV and CDR2 YYDKDF (reference sequence). V was cut by 6 bases and J by 1 base, with 21 bases left in between. The material sequenced was blood. This sequence was found in a man aged 25-40 years in good health. This chain connects TRBV15 to TRBJ1-1, with D uncertain. CDR3 bases: TGTGCCACCAGGATAGGTCACCACCCGGGTGGGAACACTGAAGCTTTCTTT. This codes for CATRIGHHPGGNTEAFF.